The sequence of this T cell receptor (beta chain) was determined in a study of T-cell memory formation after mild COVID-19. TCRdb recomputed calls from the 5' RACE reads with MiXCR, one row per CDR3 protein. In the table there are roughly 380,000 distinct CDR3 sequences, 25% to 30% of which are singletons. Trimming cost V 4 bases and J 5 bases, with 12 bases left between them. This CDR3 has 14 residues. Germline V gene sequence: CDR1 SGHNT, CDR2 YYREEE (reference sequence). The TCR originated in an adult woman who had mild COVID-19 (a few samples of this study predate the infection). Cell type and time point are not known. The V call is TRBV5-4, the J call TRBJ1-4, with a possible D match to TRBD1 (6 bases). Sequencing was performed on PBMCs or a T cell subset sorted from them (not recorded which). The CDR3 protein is CASSPGQSNEKLFF. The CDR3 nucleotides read TGTGCCAGCAGCCCAGGACAGTCAAATGAAAAACTGTTTTTT.